This entry lists 20 T cell receptor beta chains sequenced from one sample in a study of CD8 T cells in Susac syndrome (dated by TCRdb to the late 2010s). The method was the immunoSEQ multiplex PCR assay. RNA was extracted using the RNeasy kit, and roughly 0.5 to 1 microgram was reverse transcribed with random hexamers. The raw public data were reprocessed by TCRdb itself: fastp quality trimming at Q25, MiXCR clonotype calling, in-frame beta chains only. Every entry covers one CDR3 protein and lists the most common genes and DNA from its rows. This sample gives about 47,000 distinct CDR3 sequences in total; around 92% of them show up just once. Of the sample, around 0.45% falls within the top ten clones. The sample consisted of CD8+ T cells from PBMCs. These TCRs come from a human donor in good health.

The chain combines TRBV27 with TRBJ2-1; TRBD2 agrees at 10 bases. The length of the CDR3 is 18 residues. With V trimmed by 3 bases and J by 0 bases, 8 bases remained unmatched. Germline values: CDR1 MNHEY, CDR2 SMNVEV (reference sequence). CDR3 in DNA: TGTGCCAGCAGTTTTAGCGGGAGGCCCCTGAGCTCCTACAATGAGCAGTTCTTC. This sequence encodes CASSFSGRPLSSYNEQFF.

This clonotype was found once. V is TRBV4-2 and J is TRBJ2-2; D gene ambiguous. The length of the CDR3 is 15 residues. With 2 bases removed from V and 1 base from J, the gap between germline ends came to 8 bases. CDR1 and CDR2 from the germline V gene are LGHNA and YNFKEQ. CDR3 nucleotides: TGTGCCAGCAGCCAACTAGGGATGAACACCGGGGAGCTGTTTTTT. The encoded protein is CASSQLGMNTGELFF.

This rearrangement joins TRBV4-1 to TRBJ2-5; TRBD2 aligns across 10 bases. The ends lost 1 base at V and 4 bases at J; junction bases unmatched: 9. Looked up from germline, CDR1 is MGHRA and CDR2 is YSYEKL. The CDR3 runs 17 residues. As DNA, the CDR3 is TGCGCCAGCAGCCAAGTTCCTAGCGGGAGAGTCGGAGAGACCCAGTACTTC. Protein: CASSQVPSGRVGETQYF.

The chain joins TRBV20-1 to TRBJ2-7, with D possibly matching TRBD2 (6 bases). This CDR3 has 15 amino acids. Germline CDR1 DFQATT, CDR2 SNEGSKA (reference sequence). V lost 2 bases and J 0 bases, leaving 14 bases between the germline ends. CDR3: CSARPHTSTSYEQYF. The DNA of the CDR3 is TGCAGTGCTAGACCGCATACTAGCACCTCCTACGAGCAGTACTTC.

This chain links TRBV5-1 with TRBJ2-4, with D perhaps being TRBD1 or TRBD2 (5 bases each). The CDR3 extends over 18 amino acids. Germline-derived CDR1 and CDR2 are SGHRS and YFSETQ. V lost 7 bases to trimming and J lost 10 bases, with 33 bases between them. Written as DNA, the CDR3 is TGCGCCAGCTCCCCCGAGGCCCCCCCGGGACGTGCGGCAGGGATTCAGTACTTC. It codes for CASSPEAPPGRAAGIQYF.

The chain carries TRBV5-6 and TRBJ2-1, with 12 bases fitting TRBD2. The germline V gene has CDR1 SGHDT and CDR2 YYEEEE. The CDR3 runs 19 residues. After removal of 4 bases from V and 0 bases from J, the junction contained 11 bases not matched to a gene. CDR3 DNA: TGTGCCAGCAGCCCACGACTAGCGGGAGTCTATAGCTCCTACAATGAGCAGTTCTTC. This translates into CASSPRLAGVYSSYNEQFF.

The chain has TRBV4-3 and TRBJ2-1; D possibly corresponds to TRBD2 (5 bases). Germline V lookup: CDR1 LGHNA, CDR2 YSLEER. Deletions cut 4 bases from V and 2 bases from J, with 12 bases between. The CDR3 extends over 15 amino acids. CDR3 amino acids: CASSRIPGTYNEQFF. The DNA for the CDR3 is TGCGCCAGCAGCCGAATTCCGGGAACCTACAATGAGCAGTTCTTC.

The V call is TRBV7-2, the J call TRBJ1-3; 7 bases line up with TRBD1. This CDR3 contains 15 residues. J gave up 0 bases and V 5 bases, and 4 bases lay outside the gene matches. Germline CDR1 SGHTA, CDR2 FQGNSA. The CDR3 reads CASSRWTGSGNTIYF. In DNA form, the CDR3 reads TGTGCCAGCAGCCGATGGACAGGCTCTGGAAACACCATATATTTT.

The rearrangement joins TRBV7-9 to TRBJ1-1; no definite D call. CDR1 is SEHNR and CDR2 is FQNEAQ in the germline V gene (reference sequence). This CDR3 has 12 residues. V lost 3 bases and J lost 7, with 9 bases in between. The CDR3, as DNA: TGTGCCAGCAGCTTTCGTCCGAATGAAGCTTTCTTT. Its translation is CASSFRPNEAFF.

The J gene is TRBJ2-1, the V gene TRBV27; D is possibly TRBD1 or TRBD2 (5 bases each). This CDR3 has 14 amino acids. Between the trimmed V and J ends, which lost 0 bases and 7 bases, there was a span of 10 bases. The germline CDR1 and CDR2 sequences are MNHEY and SMNVEV (reference sequence). As DNA, the CDR3 is TGTGCCAGCAGTTTATCAGGGGAGTGGAATGAGCAGTTCTTC. It encodes CASSLSGEWNEQFF.

The chain recombines TRBV7-9 with TRBJ2-2; D is possibly TRBD1 (6 bases). CDR1 SEHNR and CDR2 FQNEAQ come from the germline V gene (reference sequence). The CDR3 spans 13 residues. With 4 bases removed from V and 4 bases from J, the gap between germline ends came to 7 bases. CDR3 bases: TGTGCCAGCAGCTGGACAGCCACCGGGGAGCTGTTTTTT. Translated, it gives CASSWTATGELFF.

The chain is built from TRBV6-2 or TRBV6-3 and TRBJ1-2; 9 bases match TRBD1. V lost 5 bases and J lost 4; bases outside the gene matches: 5. The CDR3 totals 14 residues. The V gene's germline CDR1 is MNHEY and CDR2 SVGEGT. The CDR3 bases are TGTGCCAGCAGTGCGGGACAGGGTGCCTATGGCTACACCTTC. It codes for CASSAGQGAYGYTF.

The gene calls are TRBV27 and TRBJ2-7, with D perhaps TRBD1 or TRBD2 (5 bases each). V was clipped by 2 bases and J by 9 bases, with 17 bases between them. The CDR3 has 14 residues. Germline CDR1 MNHEY, CDR2 SMNVEV (reference sequence). For the CDR3, the DNA is TGTGCCAGCAGTTTAAATCAGGGAATGGCGGGGCAGTACTTC. This translates into CASSLNQGMAGQYF.

This chain joins TRBV4-3 and TRBJ2-7, with D perhaps assigned TRBD1 or TRBD2 (5 bases each). Germline CDR1 LGHNA, CDR2 YSLEER. The length of the CDR3 is 17 residues. The V end was cut by 0 bases, the J end by 2 bases, with 17 bases between. The CDR3 protein is CASSQDRYELGAYEQYF. CDR3 nucleotide sequence: TGCGCCAGCAGCCAAGATCGATATGAGCTGGGGGCCTACGAGCAGTACTTC.

The rearrangement joins TRBV13 to TRBJ2-7, with no clear D. Trimming shortened V by 5 bases and J by 6 bases, and 14 bases separated the two germline ends. The germline CDR1 and CDR2 sequences are PRHDT and FYEKMQ (reference sequence). The CDR3 covers 13 residues. The CDR3 sequence is CASSPTRVGEQYF. Here the CDR3 DNA reads TGTGCCAGCAGCCCCACCCGTGTGGGCGAGCAGTACTTC.

The chain is built from TRBV28 and TRBJ2-1; TRBD2 might be the D (6 bases). V lost 2 bases, J lost 7 bases, and 6 bases lay in between. The CDR3 runs 12 residues. Germline CDR1 reads MDHEN; CDR2 reads SYDVKM. The CDR3 loop reads CASSLRGNEQFF. In DNA, the CDR3 is TGTGCCAGCAGTTTACGGGGGAATGAGCAGTTCTTC.

V usage is TRBV5-1 and J usage is TRBJ2-1; TRBD2 agrees at 11 bases. The CDR3 runs to 17 residues. Germline CDR1 and CDR2: SGHRS and YFSETQ. Trimming removed 1 base from V and 3 bases from J; junction bases left unmatched: 6. CDR3 nucleotide sequence: TGCGCCAGCAGCTTGAAGGGACTAGCGGTCAGCTACAATGAGCAGTTCTTC. It translates to CASSLKGLAVSYNEQFF.

This chain joins TRBV7-9 and TRBJ1-1, with a weak D call TRBD1 (6 bases). V lost 5 bases to trimming and J lost 5 bases, with 18 bases between them. The CDR3 consists of 15 residues. Germline values: CDR1 SEHNR, CDR2 FQNEAQ (reference sequence). CDR3 sequence (DNA): TGTGCCAGCAGCCCCCCGGGGCGGAGGGGGACTGAAGCTTTCTTT. Protein sequence: CASSPPGRRGTEAFF.

The chain uses TRBV30 and TRBJ2-2; D is unresolved. V gave up 0 bases and J gave up 6 bases, with 5 bases separating them. The germline V gene encodes CDR1 GTSNPN and CDR2 SVGIG (reference sequence). This CDR3 is 12 amino acids long. The CDR3 loop is CAWSVPAGELFF. The CDR3 nucleotides are TGTGCCTGGAGTGTACCGGCCGGGGAGCTGTTTTTT.

The chain joins TRBV7-9 to TRBJ2-1; the D is unclear. Trimming took off 1 base at V and 4 bases at J, with 8 bases between the two ends. CDR3 length equals 14 residues. Per germline, CDR1 SEHNR and CDR2 FQNEAQ (reference sequence). CDR3 protein: CASSLVAEYNEQFF. The CDR3 nucleotides are TGTGCCAGCAGCTTAGTTGCGGAGTACAATGAGCAGTTCTTC.